This passage covers 20 T cell receptor beta chains from one sample sequenced in a study of blood T cell repertoires in COVID-19 (TCRdb year 2020). To prepare the library, the immunoSEQ multiplex PCR assay was applied. Imported from immuneACCESS, the table was reduced by TCRdb to in-frame sequences with V and J called. These copies leave out some clones; in studies compared against another copy, an unresolved V gene accounts for under half, and the cause of the remainder is not known. Here the sample has 190,000 or so clones; roughly 86% occur a single time. 9% to 12% of the sample is held by the ten biggest clonotypes. Material: PBMCs or T cells enriched from blood (not recorded which). The receptors were gathered from a man between 18 and 29 years old with acute COVID-19.

This chain connects TRBV12-5 to TRBJ2-3; no reliable D call. CDR1 is LGHNT and CDR2 is FRNRAP in the germline V gene. The CDR3 is 17 residues long. V lost 1 base and J lost 0, with 14 bases in between. In DNA form, the CDR3 reads TGTGCTAGTGGTTTGGACTACATATATCCTAGCACAGATACGCAGTATTTT. Its protein is CASGLDYIYPSTDTQYF.

J is TRBJ1-2 and V is TRBV28; D is perhaps TRBD1 (6 bases). The CDR3 runs to 15 residues. The germline V and J ends were trimmed by 4 bases and 0 bases, with 12 bases remaining between them. Germline-derived CDR1 and CDR2 are MDHEN and SYDVKM. The CDR3 region is CASSSGASSNYGYTF. The DNA of the CDR3 is TGTGCCAGCAGTTCAGGGGCATCCTCTAACTATGGCTACACCTTC.

This chain links TRBV14 with TRBJ2-7, with D possibly TRBD1 on 6 matching bases. Germline V CDR1 and CDR2: SGHDN, FVKESK. The V end was cut by 1 base, the J end by 7 bases, with 17 bases between. There are 15 residues in the CDR3. The CDR3 loop is CASSQAFRGVVEQYF. The CDR3 nucleotides read TGTGCCAGCAGCCAAGCGTTCAGGGGAGTAGTTGAGCAGTACTTC.

The gene calls are TRBV10-3 and TRBJ1-6; the D gene is possibly TRBD1 (6 bases). Trimming shortened V by 0 bases and J by 7 bases, and 10 bases separated the two germline ends. This CDR3 region has 15 residues. Germline-derived CDR1 and CDR2 are ENHRY and SYGVKD. The CDR3 here is CAISESDSANSPLHF. The CDR3 DNA reads TGTGCCATCAGTGAGTCGGACAGCGCCAATTCACCCCTCCACTTT.

This clone was seen a single time. The rearrangement uses TRBV12-3 or TRBV12-4 and TRBJ2-7; 8 bases are a match to TRBD1. This CDR3 spans 13 amino acids. V lost 6 bases to trimming and J lost 3 bases; unmatched junction nucleotides: 4. CDR3 sequence (DNA): TGTGCCAGCAGGACAGGGGCGGACTACGAGCAGTACTTC. It specifies CASRTGADYEQYF.

CDR3 nucleotides: TGCGCCAGCAGTTTTCAGGGAACCGATACGCAGTATTTT. It translates to CASSFQGTDTQYF. The chain employs TRBV5-1 and TRBJ2-3, with D possibly matching TRBD1 (5 bases). Germline V lookup: CDR1 SGHRS, CDR2 YFSETQ. The CDR3 runs 13 residues. Trimming removed 5 bases from V and 6 bases from J, with 13 bases in between.

The rearrangement joins TRBV6-4 to TRBJ1-5; TRBD1 matches 8 bases. With V trimmed by 9 bases and J by 2 bases, 6 bases remained unmatched. The CDR3 is 14 amino acids. The germline gives CDR1 MRHNA, CDR2 SNTAGT. The CDR3, as DNA: TGTGCCAGACGACAGGGGATGGGCAATCAGCCCCAGCATTTT. This gives the protein CARRQGMGNQPQHF.

The J gene is TRBJ2-1, the V gene TRBV24-1; TRBD2 agrees at 12 bases. The junction had 11 bases not matched to a gene; V was cut back by 4 bases and J by 2 bases. This CDR3 has 19 residues. CDR1 and CDR2 from the germline V gene are KGHDR and SFDVKD. The CDR3, as DNA: TGTGCCACCAGTGACCACGGACTAGCGGGAAGAACTACCTACAATGAGCAGTTCTTC. Its translation: CATSDHGLAGRTTYNEQFF.

The V and J genes are TRBV30 and TRBJ2-3; 11 bases are a match to TRBD2. The germline V gene encodes CDR1 GTSNPN and CDR2 SVGIG (reference sequence). The junction had 11 bases not matched to a gene; V was cut back by 0 bases and J by 6 bases. The CDR3 consists of 17 residues. The CDR3 nucleotides are TGTGCCTGGAGTGTACGTCGAACTAGCGGGAGTGGGGATACGCAGTATTTT. It is translated as CAWSVRRTSGSGDTQYF.

The chain joins TRBV19 to TRBJ2-2; D perhaps matches TRBD2 (6 bases). Germline-derived CDR1 and CDR2 are LNHDA and SQIVND (reference sequence). V lost 7 bases to trimming and J lost 2 bases, with 20 bases between them. The CDR3 spans 17 residues. The CDR3 spells CASTPLVDYANTGELFF. CDR3 DNA sequence: TGTGCCAGTACTCCGCTCGTGGACTATGCCAACACCGGGGAGCTGTTTTTT.

The chain uses TRBV30 and TRBJ1-1, with D perhaps TRBD1 (6 bases). Germline V gene lookup returns CDR1 GTSNPN and CDR2 SVGIG (reference sequence). V dropped 0 bases and J dropped 4 bases, with 12 bases sitting between them. This CDR3 has 14 residues. The CDR3 reads CAWSVLQGITEAFF. For the CDR3, the DNA is TGTGCCTGGAGTGTACTTCAGGGGATCACTGAAGCTTTCTTT.

This clone was observed once. The chain combines TRBV28 with TRBJ2-7, with 10 bases fitting TRBD2. J lost 7 bases, V lost 3 bases, and 9 bases had no gene match. CDR1 is MDHEN, CDR2 SYDVKM, per germline. The CDR3 contains 15 residues. This CDR3 is CASSFSSGSLIEQYF. In DNA form, the CDR3 reads TGTGCCAGCAGTTTCTCTAGCGGGAGTCTAATAGAGCAGTACTTC.

The genes are TRBV27 and TRBJ1-2; 10 bases match TRBD1. The CDR3 is 13 amino acids. V lost 11 bases to trimming and J lost 2 bases; unmatched junction nucleotides: 5. Germline-derived CDR1 and CDR2 are MNHEY and SMNVEV (reference sequence). CDR3 amino acids: CAVLTGGNYGYTF. CDR3 in DNA: TGTGCCGTATTGACAGGGGGCAACTATGGCTACACCTTC.

The chain combines TRBV7-9 with TRBJ2-2, with 11 nucleotides matching TRBD2. The CDR3 spans 19 residues. Trimming at V came to 3 bases and at J to 4 bases, leaving 13 bases not matched to a gene. The germline CDR1 and CDR2 sequences are SEHNR and FQNEAQ (reference sequence). CDR3 in amino acids: CASSFPGASGRPPTGELFF. The CDR3 DNA is TGTGCCAGCAGCTTCCCCGGGGCTAGCGGGAGGCCACCCACCGGGGAGCTGTTTTTT.

CDR3 coding DNA: TGTGCCAGCAGCCCTGCAGGGGTCGGTGGCTACACCTTC. Encoded protein: CASSPAGVGGYTF. This chain links TRBV7-9 with TRBJ1-2, with D perhaps matching TRBD1 (6 bases). This CDR3 region has 13 residues. CDR1 is SEHNR and CDR2 is FQNEAQ in the germline V gene (reference sequence). Between the trimmed V and J ends, which lost 5 bases and 7 bases, there was a span of 14 bases.

The genes are TRBV12-3 or TRBV12-4 and TRBJ2-1, with TRBD1 matching 7 bases. The trim removed 3 bases at V and 12 bases at J, leaving 8 bases unmatched. This CDR3 has 13 amino acids. The CDR3 here is CASSFKGASWQFF. CDR3 DNA sequence: TGTGCCAGCAGTTTCAAGGGGGCAAGCTGGCAGTTCTTC.

The genes are TRBV6-5 and TRBJ1-2, with 7 bases lining up with TRBD1. The germline CDR1 and CDR2 sequences are MNHEY and SVGAGI. With V trimmed by 4 bases and J by 4 bases, 6 bases remained unmatched. CDR3 length: 14 amino acids. The CDR3 region is CASSSGQASYGYTF. The CDR3 region has the DNA TGTGCCAGCAGTTCCGGACAGGCCTCCTATGGCTACACCTTC.

The genes are TRBV4-1 and TRBJ1-5; the match to TRBD1 covers 7 bases. Germline V gene lookup returns CDR1 MGHRA and CDR2 YSYEKL. J was trimmed by 6 bases and V by 3 bases; bases with no gene match: 8. The CDR3 covers 15 residues. CDR3 protein: CASSQTGTVGQPQHF. CDR3 DNA: TGCGCCAGCAGCCAGACCGGGACAGTAGGTCAGCCCCAGCATTTT.

The rearrangement uses TRBV19 and TRBJ2-1; 9 nucleotides align to TRBD1. V lost 8 bases, J lost 10 bases, and 6 bases stayed unmatched. The germline V gene has CDR1 LNHDA and CDR2 SQIVND (reference sequence). The CDR3 runs to 12 residues. CDR3 nucleotide sequence: TGTGCCAGTTTTACAGGGGGCGGCGAGCAGTTCTTC. Amino acids: CASFTGGGEQFF.

V and J are TRBV18 and TRBJ2-7; D is undetermined. The CDR3 extends over 12 amino acids. Germline CDR1 and CDR2: KGHSH and LQKENI. V was shortened by 6 bases and J by 2 bases, with 8 bases between the two germline ends. The CDR3 is CASSTQTYEQYF. DNA of the CDR3: TGTGCCAGCTCCACCCAGACCTACGAGCAGTACTTC.